This TCR beta chain stems from a study of Ad26.COV2.S vaccination and SARS-CoV-2 variants. Study-wide points: Reports say spike-specific CD8+ and CD4+ T cell responses covered substantial breadth after vaccination. Non-spike TCR breadth was similar in vaccine and placebo recipients. Assessments of TCR breadth and depth may have underestimated the total T cell responses. Vaccine recipients surpassed placebo recipients in spike-specific TCR breadth.

Generated by immunoSEQ multiplex PCR, the TCRdb table keeps only in-frame clones and is missing some. This table has 300,000 to 450,000 clones, about 92% appearing once. With respect to this clone: Its matching antigen is unknown.

V was pared by 6 bases and J by 4 bases, with 18 bases of the junction left unmatched. This CDR3 contains 18 residues. Germline CDR1 SGHKS, CDR2 YYEKEE (reference sequence). The specimen was peripheral blood, collected after recovery from COVID-19. The chain has TRBV5-5 and TRBJ2-2; 7 bases are a match to TRBD2. The sequence derives from a human donor who had recovered from COVID-19. The CDR3 loop is CASTSSHGGGVGTGELFF. DNA of the CDR3: TGTGCCAGCACCTCCTCCCACGGGGGAGGGGTAGGCACCGGGGAGCTGTTTTTT.